This T cell receptor (beta chain) emerged from a study of cytomegalovirus exposure and HLA in healthy donors. Regarding the study as a whole: In the 90 to 150 validation repertoires, about 94% of cluster scores exceeded 0, per a later analysis. Cytomegalovirus association was listed for 170 or so TCR beta chains.

The V gene lost 6 bases and the J gene lost 4 bases, with 13 bases spanning the gap. This CDR3 has 14 amino acids. Germline V gene sequence: CDR1 ENHRY, CDR2 SYGVKD. TCRdb's copy holds only in-frame clones and misses some; the assay was immunoSEQ multiplex PCR. This sample yields 150,000 to 250,000 clones, of which around 80% are seen a single time; around 1.2% belongs to the top ten. There are a few counts of this clone. Its antigen remains unidentified. The sample was PBMCs. The clonotype was recovered from a woman in her 30s in good health and CMV-seronegative. The chain joins TRBV10-3 to TRBJ1-5; the D gene is possibly TRBD1 (5 bases). The CDR3 loop is CAISSGLENQPQHF. In nucleotides, the CDR3 is TGTGCCATCAGCTCGGGACTGGAGAATCAGCCCCAGCATTTT.